The TCR beta chain described here comes from a study of human T cells and chemical hapten exposure. MiXCR was run by TCRdb on the RACE reads, yielding one entry per CDR3 protein. Among 55,000 to 85,000 distinct CDR3 sequences listed, around 9.8% were seen once. This sample's time point: patch test 1, 2 weeks after DPC sensitization. Treatment in this sample: therapeutic diphenylcyclopropenone sensitization with weekly scalp DPC. The CDR3 loop spans 12 amino acids. Looked up from germline, CDR1 is SQVTM and CDR2 is ANQGSEA. V was shortened by 4 bases and J by 6 bases, with 13 bases between the two germline ends.

J is TRBJ2-7 and V is TRBV29-1; tentative D call: TRBD1 (6 bases). The receptor was derived from a woman in her thirties or forties with alopecia areata. Some clones in this sample may be carry-over from other donors' samples. Sequenced here: whole blood, sampled in connection with sensitization to the hapten diphenylcyclopropenone (DPC). CDR3 DNA: TGCAGCGTTGGGTCAGGGGCGGTCGAGCAGTACTTC. This gives the protein CSVGSGAVEQYF.